The clone carrying this TCR beta chain was seen many times. The target antigen is unknown. As it was prepared, the TCRbeta library received unique molecular identifiers. In TCRdb, the PCR reads were re-called with MiXCR into one record per CDR3 protein. The table shows 330,000 or so distinct CDR3 sequences, with about 7.3% occurring only once. CDR3 length: 17 residues. V trimming: 3 bases; J trimming: 0 bases; junction bases outside the gene matches: 8. These data are taken from a study of T-cell reconstitution after alpha-beta-depleted transplantation in children. The study, taken as a whole, reports: The origin of high day-60 TCRbeta diversity in some patients lay in surviving recipient T cells and thymic progenitors. Hyperexpanded clones declined; after one year, newly produced T cells mostly supplied diversity. Roughly two months post-transplant, alpha-beta T cells reportedly originated from several hundred graft clones that had expanded.

This specimen was peripheral blood, taken 360 days after TCRalphabeta/CD19-depleted stem cell transplant. This receptor was taken from a female patient between 2 and 15 years old who had a stem cell transplant for Fanconi anemia, so the T cells may come from the graft donor. The rearrangement joins TRBV12-3 or TRBV12-4 to TRBJ2-3; TRBD2 matches 8 bases. CDR3 amino acids: CASSFKGSGGSTDTQYF. In nucleotides, the CDR3 is TGTGCCAGCAGTTTTAAGGGTTCGGGGGGGAGCACAGATACGCAGTATTTT.